This paragraph reports one T cell receptor (beta chain). Clones were sequenced by immunoSEQ multiplex PCR, and TCRdb holds only the in-frame ones, with some missing. This sample has about 320,000 clones, with about 91% found just once. This sample is drawn from a study of blood T cell repertoires in COVID-19. Overall study: Some COVID-19 samples were acute and others convalescent; all came from the United States, Italy and Spain.

The CDR3 is 15 residues long. V was pared by 4 bases and J by 6 bases, with 12 bases of the junction left unmatched. Germline CDR1 SGHRS, CDR2 YFSETQ. Sequencing used peripheral blood. The chain combines TRBV5-1 with TRBJ2-7; 8 nucleotides line up with TRBD1. This clonotype was sampled from a woman in her 30s with COVID-19, enrolled during active disease. CDR3 residues: CASSGLWTGKAEQYF. The CDR3 DNA sequence: TGCGCCAGCAGCGGACTTTGGACAGGGAAAGCCGAGCAGTACTTC.